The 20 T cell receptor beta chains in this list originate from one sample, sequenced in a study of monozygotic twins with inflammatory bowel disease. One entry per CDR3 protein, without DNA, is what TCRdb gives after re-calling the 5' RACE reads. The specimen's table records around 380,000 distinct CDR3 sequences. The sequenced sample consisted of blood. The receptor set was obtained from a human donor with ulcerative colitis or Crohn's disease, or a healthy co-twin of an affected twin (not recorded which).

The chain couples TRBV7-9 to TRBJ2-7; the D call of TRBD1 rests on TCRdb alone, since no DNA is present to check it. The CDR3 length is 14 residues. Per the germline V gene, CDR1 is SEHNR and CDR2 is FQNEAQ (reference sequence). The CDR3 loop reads CASSPGQGSVEQYF.

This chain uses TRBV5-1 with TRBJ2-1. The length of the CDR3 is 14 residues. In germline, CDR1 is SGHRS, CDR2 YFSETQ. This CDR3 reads CASSLGESYNEQFF.

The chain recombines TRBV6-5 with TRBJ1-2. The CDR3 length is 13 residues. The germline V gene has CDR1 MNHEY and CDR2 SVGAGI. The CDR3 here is CASSYPAGYGYTF.

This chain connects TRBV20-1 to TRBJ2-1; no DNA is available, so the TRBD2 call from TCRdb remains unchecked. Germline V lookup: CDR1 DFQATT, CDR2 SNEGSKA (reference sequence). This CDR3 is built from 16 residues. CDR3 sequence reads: CSATQRGASSYNEQFF.

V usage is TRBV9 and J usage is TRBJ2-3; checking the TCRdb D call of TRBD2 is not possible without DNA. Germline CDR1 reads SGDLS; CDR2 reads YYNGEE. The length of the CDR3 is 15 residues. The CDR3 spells CASSAPGLHTDTQYF.

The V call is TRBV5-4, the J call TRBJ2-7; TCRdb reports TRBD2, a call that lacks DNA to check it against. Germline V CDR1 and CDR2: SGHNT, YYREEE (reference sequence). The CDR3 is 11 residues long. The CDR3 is CASTLAGEQYF.

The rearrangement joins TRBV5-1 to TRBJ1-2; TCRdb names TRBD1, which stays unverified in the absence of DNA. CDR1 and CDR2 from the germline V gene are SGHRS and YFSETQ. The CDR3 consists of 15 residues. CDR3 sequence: CASSTGGTGGRGYTF.

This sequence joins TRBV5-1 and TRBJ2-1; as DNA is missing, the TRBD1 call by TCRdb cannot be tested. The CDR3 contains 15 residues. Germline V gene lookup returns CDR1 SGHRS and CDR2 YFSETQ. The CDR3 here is CASRYGLAGAREQFF.

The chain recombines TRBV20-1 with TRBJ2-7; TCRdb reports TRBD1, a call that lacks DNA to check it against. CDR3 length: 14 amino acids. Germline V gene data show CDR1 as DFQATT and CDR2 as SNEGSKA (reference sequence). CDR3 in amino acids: CSAREGLGSYEQYF.

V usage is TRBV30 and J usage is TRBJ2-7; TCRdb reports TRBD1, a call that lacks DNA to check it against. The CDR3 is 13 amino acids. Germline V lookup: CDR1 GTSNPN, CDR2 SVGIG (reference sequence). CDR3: CAWSVGTDYEQYF.

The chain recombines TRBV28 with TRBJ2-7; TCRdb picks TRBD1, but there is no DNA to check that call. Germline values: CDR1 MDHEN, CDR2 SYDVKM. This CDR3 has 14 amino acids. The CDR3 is CASRRQALSYEQYF. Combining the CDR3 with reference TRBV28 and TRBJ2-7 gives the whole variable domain DVKVTQSSRYLVKRTGEKVFLECVQDMDHENMFWYRQDPGLGLRLIYFSYDVKMKEKGDIPEGYSVSREKKERFSLILESASTNQTSMYLCASRRQALSYEQYFGPGTRLTVT.

CDR3 amino acids: CASTWAANTGELFF. The chain combines TRBV6-1 with TRBJ2-2. CDR3 size: 14 residues. Germline V CDR1 and CDR2: MNHNS, SASEGT.

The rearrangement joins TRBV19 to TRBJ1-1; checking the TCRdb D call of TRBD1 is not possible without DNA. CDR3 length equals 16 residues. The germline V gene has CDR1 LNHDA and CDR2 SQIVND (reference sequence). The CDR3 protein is CASSIPGDGMNTEAFF.

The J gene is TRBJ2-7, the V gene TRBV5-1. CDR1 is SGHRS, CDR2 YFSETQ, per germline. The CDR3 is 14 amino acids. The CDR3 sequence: CASSPRPRPHEQYF.

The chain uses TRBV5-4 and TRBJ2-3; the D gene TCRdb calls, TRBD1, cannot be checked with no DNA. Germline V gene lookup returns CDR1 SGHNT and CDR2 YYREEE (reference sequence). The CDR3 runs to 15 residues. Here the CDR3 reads CASSLGQGRPDTQYF.

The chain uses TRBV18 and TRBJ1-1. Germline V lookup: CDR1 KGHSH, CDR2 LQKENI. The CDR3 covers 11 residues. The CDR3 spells CASSPGAEAFF. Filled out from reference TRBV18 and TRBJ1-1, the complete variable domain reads NAGVMQNPRHLVRRRGQEARLRCSPMKGHSHVYWYRQLPEEGLKFMVYLQKENIIDESGMPKERFSAEFPKEGPSILRIQQVVRGDSAAYFCASSPGAEAFFGQGTRLTVV.

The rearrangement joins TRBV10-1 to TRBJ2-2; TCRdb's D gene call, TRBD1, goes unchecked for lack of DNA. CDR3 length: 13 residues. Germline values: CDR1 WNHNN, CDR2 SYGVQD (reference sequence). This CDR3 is CASRQGGTGELFF.

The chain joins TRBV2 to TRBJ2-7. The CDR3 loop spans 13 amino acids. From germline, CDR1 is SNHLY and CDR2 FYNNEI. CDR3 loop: CANRPQSSYEQYF. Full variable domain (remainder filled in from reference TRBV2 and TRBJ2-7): EPEVTQTPSHQVTQMGQEVILRCVPISNHLYFYWYRQILGQKVEFLVSFYNNEISEKSEIFDDQFSVERPDGSNFTLKIRSTKLEDSAMYFCANRPQSSYEQYFGPGTRLTVT.

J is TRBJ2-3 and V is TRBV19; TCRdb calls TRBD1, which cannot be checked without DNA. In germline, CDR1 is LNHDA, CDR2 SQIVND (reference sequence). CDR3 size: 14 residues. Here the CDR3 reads CASRRGQGTDTQYF.

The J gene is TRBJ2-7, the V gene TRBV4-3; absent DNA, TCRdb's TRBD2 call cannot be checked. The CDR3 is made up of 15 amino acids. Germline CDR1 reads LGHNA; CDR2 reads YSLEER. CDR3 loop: CASSQATSGSYEQYF.